The rows below give T cell receptor beta chains drawn from one sample of a study of human T cells and chemical hapten exposure. A single record per CDR3 protein comes from TCRdb applying MiXCR to the RACE reads. The repertoire includes a few hundred thousand distinct CDR3 sequences, approximately 5% of them detected once, and 2% to 2.5% sits in the top ten. Specimen: whole blood, collected in connection with sensitization to the hapten diphenylcyclopropenone (DPC). Source of these receptors: a woman between 50 and 59 years old with alopecia areata. Some clones in this sample may be carry-over from other donors' samples. CDR3s include the opening cysteine and the closing phenylalanine or tryptophan. Each record gives: V gene, J gene, D gene, clone size, CDR3 DNA, CDR3 protein. The D gene is left open where the match is weak. Size tells how often a clone was seen (once, few, many) or the class of an expanded clone, and some rows leave it out.

v_gene: TRBV11-3; j_gene: TRBJ2-7; d_gene: TRBD2; abundance: -; CDR3nt: TGTGCCAGCAGCTCAACGACTAGCAGGCAGTACTTC; CDR3aa: CASSSTTSRQYF
v_gene: TRBV24-1; j_gene: TRBJ2-1; d_gene: -; abundance: -; CDR3nt: TGTGCCACCAGTGATTTGCTGGATGAGCAGTTCTTC; CDR3aa: CATSDLLDEQFF
v_gene: TRBV20-1; j_gene: TRBJ2-7; d_gene: TRBD2; abundance: few; CDR3nt: TGCAGTGCAACTAGCGGGAGTTACGAGCAGTACTTC; CDR3aa: CSATSGSYEQYF
v_gene: TRBV6-6; j_gene: TRBJ2-3; d_gene: TRBD2; abundance: -; CDR3nt: TGTGCCAGCAGACCAACGGGGGGAAGCACAGATACGCAGTATTTT; CDR3aa: CASRPTGGSTDTQYF
v_gene: TRBV7-2; j_gene: TRBJ2-3; d_gene: TRBD2; abundance: many; CDR3nt: TGTGCCAGCAGTCCTAGCGGGAGGTGGTCTAGCACAGATACGCAGTATTTT; CDR3aa: CASSPSGRWSSTDTQYF
v_gene: TRBV11-2; j_gene: TRBJ1-1; d_gene: -; abundance: many; CDR3nt: TGTGCCAGCAGCCTACCCCGGGGAGGGGGAACTGAAGCTTTCTTT; CDR3aa: CASSLPRGGGTEAFF
v_gene: TRBV28; j_gene: TRBJ2-3; d_gene: -; abundance: many; CDR3nt: TGTGCCAGCAGTTTCTCGGTGCGTAGCACAGATACGCAGTATTTT; CDR3aa: CASSFSVRSTDTQYF
v_gene: TRBV7-2; j_gene: TRBJ2-3; d_gene: -; abundance: -; CDR3nt: TGTGCCAGCAGCCCAGTAGGGGTTTACACAGATACGCAGTATTTT; CDR3aa: CASSPVGVYTDTQYF
v_gene: TRBV29-1; j_gene: TRBJ2-3; d_gene: TRBD2; abundance: few; CDR3nt: TGCAGCGTCCGGGGACTAGCGGGGGGGCCGAGCACAGATACGCAGTATTTT; CDR3aa: CSVRGLAGGPSTDTQYF
v_gene: TRBV5-8; j_gene: TRBJ2-3; d_gene: -; abundance: many; CDR3nt: TGTGCCAGCAGCGCCGGGACGGGGGTCACAGATACGCAGTATTTT; CDR3aa: CASSAGTGVTDTQYF
v_gene: TRBV12-3/TRBV12-4; j_gene: TRBJ2-5; d_gene: TRBD2; abundance: many; CDR3nt: TGTGCCAGCAGTCGTAAGCGGGATGGGGAGACCCAGTACTTC; CDR3aa: CASSRKRDGETQYF
v_gene: TRBV15; j_gene: TRBJ1-3; d_gene: TRBD1; abundance: -; CDR3nt: TGTGCCACCAGCAGCCGGACAGGGGCTGGAAACACCATATATTTT; CDR3aa: CATSSRTGAGNTIYF
v_gene: TRBV28; j_gene: TRBJ1-2; d_gene: TRBD1; abundance: many; CDR3nt: TGTGCCAGCAGCTGGGGGGACAGGAGGAACTATGGCTACACCTTC; CDR3aa: CASSWGDRRNYGYTF
v_gene: TRBV20-1; j_gene: TRBJ1-5; d_gene: TRBD1; abundance: many; CDR3nt: TGCAGTGCTAGAGGTACAGGGGGCCAGCAGCCCCAGCATTTT; CDR3aa: CSARGTGGQQPQHF
v_gene: TRBV6-4; j_gene: TRBJ1-1; d_gene: -; abundance: -; CDR3nt: TGTGCCAGCCCCTGGGGTGAAGCTTTCTTT; CDR3aa: CASPWGEAFF
v_gene: TRBV21-1; j_gene: TRBJ1-1; d_gene: -; abundance: many; CDR3nt: TGTGCCAGCGAAGGGCCAGGGGGTGAAGCTTTCTTT; CDR3aa: CASEGPGGEAFF
v_gene: TRBV4-2; j_gene: TRBJ1-2; d_gene: -; abundance: many; CDR3nt: TGTGCCAGCAGCCAAACTCTACCTCCCCGCTACACCTTC; CDR3aa: CASSQTLPPRYTF
v_gene: TRBV18; j_gene: TRBJ1-2; d_gene: TRBD1; abundance: -; CDR3nt: TGTGCCAGCTCACCCCAACAGGGGGGTTCGAGCTATGGCTACACCTTC; CDR3aa: CASSPQQGGSSYGYTF
v_gene: TRBV7-9; j_gene: TRBJ1-2; d_gene: -; abundance: many; CDR3nt: TGTGCCAGCAGCTGGACGGAAGATAGCTATGGCTACACCTTC; CDR3aa: CASSWTEDSYGYTF
v_gene: TRBV10-3; j_gene: TRBJ1-1; d_gene: TRBD1; abundance: many; CDR3nt: TGTGCCATCAGCCCGACAGGGGTCACTGAAGCTTTCTTT; CDR3aa: CAISPTGVTEAFF
v_gene: TRBV5-4; j_gene: TRBJ2-7; d_gene: -; abundance: many; CDR3nt: TGTGCCAGCAGCTTGGATGCCGGGTCCTACGAGCAGTACTTC; CDR3aa: CASSLDAGSYEQYF
v_gene: TRBV5-5; j_gene: TRBJ1-4; d_gene: -; abundance: few; CDR3nt: TGTGCCAGCAGCGGGGAGGGGCTCTCCGCTAATGAAAAACTGTTTTTT; CDR3aa: CASSGEGLSANEKLFF
v_gene: TRBV7-2; j_gene: TRBJ1-1; d_gene: -; abundance: many; CDR3nt: TGTGCCAGCAGCTTCTCAGGGACAACTGAAGCTTTCTTT; CDR3aa: CASSFSGTTEAFF
v_gene: TRBV6-6; j_gene: TRBJ2-3; d_gene: TRBD2; abundance: few; CDR3nt: TGTGCCAGCAGCATAACTAGCGACCGCACAGATACGCAGTATTTT; CDR3aa: CASSITSDRTDTQYF
v_gene: TRBV7-9; j_gene: TRBJ1-5; d_gene: -; abundance: many; CDR3nt: TGTGCCAGCAGCTTTATGGGACGTGATCAGCCCCAGCATTTT; CDR3aa: CASSFMGRDQPQHF
v_gene: TRBV6-5; j_gene: TRBJ2-7; d_gene: -; abundance: few; CDR3nt: TGTGCCAGCAGACTACGAAGTAACCTAAACTCCTACGAGCAGTACTTC; CDR3aa: CASRLRSNLNSYEQYF
v_gene: TRBV7-3; j_gene: TRBJ2-1; d_gene: TRBD2; abundance: -; CDR3nt: TGTGCCAGCAGCTTAACCGGGGGGTCCTACAATGAGCAGTTCTTC; CDR3aa: CASSLTGGSYNEQFF
v_gene: TRBV29-1; j_gene: TRBJ2-7; d_gene: -; abundance: -; CDR3nt: TGCAGCGTTGAGAAGGGGTCAACCTACGAGCAGTACTTC; CDR3aa: CSVEKGSTYEQYF
v_gene: TRBV4-1; j_gene: TRBJ2-2; d_gene: TRBD1; abundance: few; CDR3nt: TGCGCCAGCAGCCAGGGACAGGGTTTGGGCACCGGGGAGCTGTTTTTT; CDR3aa: CASSQGQGLGTGELFF
v_gene: TRBV20-1; j_gene: TRBJ2-7; d_gene: TRBD2; abundance: -; CDR3nt: TGCAGTGCTAGAGATCAGACTAGCGGGAGATACGAGCAGTACTTC; CDR3aa: CSARDQTSGRYEQYF
v_gene: TRBV3-1; j_gene: TRBJ2-7; d_gene: -; abundance: many; CDR3nt: TGTGCCAGCAGCCAAGAAGAGGCTTCTATATCGGACGGTAGGAGGTACTTC; CDR3aa: CASSQEEASISDGRRYF
v_gene: TRBV29-1; j_gene: TRBJ2-5; d_gene: -; abundance: -; CDR3nt: TGCAGCGTTGTCTTCCTGCACCAAGAGACCCAGTACTTC; CDR3aa: CSVVFLHQETQYF
v_gene: TRBV7-8; j_gene: TRBJ1-4; d_gene: -; abundance: many; CDR3nt: TGTGCCAGCAGCCCCGGGACAAAGAGAGGGGAAAAACTGTTTTTT; CDR3aa: CASSPGTKRGEKLFF
v_gene: TRBV12-3/TRBV12-4; j_gene: TRBJ2-1; d_gene: TRBD2; abundance: few; CDR3nt: TGTGCCAGCAGTCCCGGACTAGCGGGTGGGGTGGGGAATGAGCAGTTCTTC; CDR3aa: CASSPGLAGGVGNEQFF
v_gene: TRBV5-6; j_gene: TRBJ2-7; d_gene: -; abundance: -; CDR3nt: TGTGCCAGCAGCTTTAGCCCAGGTGACTACGAGCAGTACTTC; CDR3aa: CASSFSPGDYEQYF
v_gene: TRBV30; j_gene: TRBJ2-2; d_gene: TRBD1; abundance: -; CDR3nt: TGTGCCTGCGGAGGACAGGGGAAGGCCGGGGAGCTGTTTTTT; CDR3aa: CACGGQGKAGELFF
v_gene: TRBV29-1; j_gene: TRBJ2-5; d_gene: -; abundance: many; CDR3nt: TGCAGCGTTTGCCCCGGGCCCCCCGGAGAGACCCAGTACTTC; CDR3aa: CSVCPGPPGETQYF
v_gene: TRBV2; j_gene: TRBJ2-1; d_gene: -; abundance: many; CDR3nt: TGTGCCAGCTCTGGTAGCTACCATGAGCAGTTCTTC; CDR3aa: CASSGSYHEQFF
v_gene: TRBV28; j_gene: TRBJ2-7; d_gene: TRBD2; abundance: many; CDR3nt: TGTGCCAGCAGTTGGCGGGGGGCATCCTACGAGCAGTACTTC; CDR3aa: CASSWRGASYEQYF
v_gene: TRBV3-1; j_gene: TRBJ1-1; d_gene: -; abundance: many; CDR3nt: TGTGCCAGCAGCCAAGAATCGGCGCAGGCTTTCTTT; CDR3aa: CASSQESAQAFF
v_gene: TRBV28; j_gene: TRBJ2-7; d_gene: -; abundance: few; CDR3nt: TGTGCCAGCAGCATCAACCTCGGGGGAGAGCAGTACTTC; CDR3aa: CASSINLGGEQYF
v_gene: TRBV5-1; j_gene: TRBJ1-1; d_gene: -; abundance: -; CDR3nt: TGCGCCAGCAGCTCTGGGGGGCAGTCTGAAGCTTTCTTT; CDR3aa: CASSSGGQSEAFF
v_gene: TRBV9; j_gene: TRBJ2-3; d_gene: TRBD2; abundance: -; CDR3nt: TGTGCCAGCAGCGGAGGGACTAGCGGCCCCTGGGGAGATACGCAGTATTTT; CDR3aa: CASSGGTSGPWGDTQYF
v_gene: TRBV10-3; j_gene: TRBJ1-2; d_gene: -; abundance: -; CDR3nt: TGTGCCATCAGTGAGTCGCACAAACCCATCGGCTACACCTTC; CDR3aa: CAISESHKPIGYTF
v_gene: TRBV2; j_gene: TRBJ1-6; d_gene: -; abundance: few; CDR3nt: TGTGCCAGCGTCCCCAGGGAAGGAGCATCACCCCTCCACTTT; CDR3aa: CASVPREGASPLHF